This TCR beta chain was found in a study of graft-versus-host responses after intestinal transplantation. Background on the study: Each transplant was multivisceral, liver-intestinal, or isolated intestinal.

In the case of this clone: Its antigen is currently unknown.

CDR1 is SNHLY and CDR2 is FYNNEI in the germline V gene. This CDR3 is 17 amino acids long. J was trimmed by 2 bases and V by 6 bases; bases with no gene match: 8. Libraries were prepared by immunoSEQ multiplex PCR; TCRdb keeps only in-frame clonotypes and omits some of them. In the table there are tens of thousands of clones, 80% to 90% of which are singletons. Points from the study as a whole: Declining HvG levels early post-transplant were linked to peak circulating GvH clone levels.

Sample: unstimulated CD8+ T cells sorted from spleen or lymph node cells, taken before intestinal transplant. This TCR derives from a human donor who received an intestinal transplant. The chain is built from TRBV2 and TRBJ2-7; 15 nucleotides align to TRBD2. The CDR3 sequence is CASRDPGLAGGPYEQYF. CDR3 nucleotide sequence: TGTGCCAGCAGGGATCCGGGACTAGCGGGGGGTCCCTACGAGCAGTACTTC. The variable domain in full, completed from reference TRBV2 and TRBJ2-7, reads EPEVTQTPSHQVTQMGQEVILRCVPISNHLYFYWYRQILGQKVEFLVSFYNNEISEKSEIFDDQFSVERPDGSNFTLKIRSTKLEDSAMYFCASRDPGLAGGPYEQYFGPGTRLTVT.